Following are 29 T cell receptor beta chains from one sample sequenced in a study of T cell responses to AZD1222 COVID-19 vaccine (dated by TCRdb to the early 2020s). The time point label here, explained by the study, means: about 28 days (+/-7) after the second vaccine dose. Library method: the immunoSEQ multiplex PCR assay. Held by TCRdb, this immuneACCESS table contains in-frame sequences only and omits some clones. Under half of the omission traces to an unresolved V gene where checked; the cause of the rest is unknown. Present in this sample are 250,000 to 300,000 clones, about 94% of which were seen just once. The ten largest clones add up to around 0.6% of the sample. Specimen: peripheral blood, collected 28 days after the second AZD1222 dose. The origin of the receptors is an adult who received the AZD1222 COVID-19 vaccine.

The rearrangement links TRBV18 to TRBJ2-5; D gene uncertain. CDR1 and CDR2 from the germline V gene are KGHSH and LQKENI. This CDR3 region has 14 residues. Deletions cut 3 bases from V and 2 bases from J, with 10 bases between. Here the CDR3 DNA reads TGTGCCAGCTCACCGTCTTGGGCACAAGAGACCCAGTACTTC. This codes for CASSPSWAQETQYF.

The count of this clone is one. CDR3 in DNA: TGTGCCAGCAGCGTAGGGGGGACAGAGTATTACGAGCAGTACTTC. It yields the protein CASSVGGTEYYEQYF. The rearrangement links TRBV9 to TRBJ2-7; 7 bases map to TRBD1. Looked up from germline, CDR1 is SGDLS and CDR2 is YYNGEE. Trimming cost V 0 bases and J 4 bases; bases outside gene matches: 7. This CDR3 region has 15 residues.

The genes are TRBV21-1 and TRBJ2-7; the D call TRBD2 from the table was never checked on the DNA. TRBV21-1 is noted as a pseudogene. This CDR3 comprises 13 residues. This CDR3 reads CASSAGIPYEQYF. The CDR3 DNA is TGTGCCAGCAGCGCGGGGATCCCCTACGAGCAGTACTTC.

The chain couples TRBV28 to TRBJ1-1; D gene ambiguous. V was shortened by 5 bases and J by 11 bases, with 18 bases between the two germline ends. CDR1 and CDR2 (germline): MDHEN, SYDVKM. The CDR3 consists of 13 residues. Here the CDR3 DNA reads TGTGCCAGCAGTCCCGTAATCGGAGGTAGGGCTTTCTTT. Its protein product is CASSPVIGGRAFF. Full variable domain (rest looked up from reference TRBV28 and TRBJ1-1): DVKVTQSSRYLVKRTGEKVFLECVQDMDHENMFWYRQDPGLGLRLIYFSYDVKMKEKGDIPEGYSVSREKKERFSLILESASTNQTSMYLCASSPVIGGRAFFGQGTRLTVV.

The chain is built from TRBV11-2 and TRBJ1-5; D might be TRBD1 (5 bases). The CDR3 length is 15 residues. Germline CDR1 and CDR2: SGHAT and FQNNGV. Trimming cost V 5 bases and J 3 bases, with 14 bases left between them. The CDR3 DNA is TGTGCCAGCAGCCCCCAGATTGGGGCCAATCAGCCCCAGCATTTT. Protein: CASSPQIGANQPQHF.

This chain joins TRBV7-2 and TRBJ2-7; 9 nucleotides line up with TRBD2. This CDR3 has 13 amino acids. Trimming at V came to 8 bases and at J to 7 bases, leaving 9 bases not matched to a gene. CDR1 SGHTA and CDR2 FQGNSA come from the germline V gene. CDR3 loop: CASGSGRSREQYF. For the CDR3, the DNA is TGTGCCAGCGGTAGCGGGAGAAGTCGAGAGCAGTACTTC.

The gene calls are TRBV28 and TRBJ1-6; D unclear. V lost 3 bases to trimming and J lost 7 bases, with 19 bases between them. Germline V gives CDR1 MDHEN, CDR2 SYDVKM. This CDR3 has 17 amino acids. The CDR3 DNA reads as TGTGCCAGCAGTTTTGCCCCCATCCCTTCCCTAAATTCACCCCTCCACTTT. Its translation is CASSFAPIPSLNSPLHF. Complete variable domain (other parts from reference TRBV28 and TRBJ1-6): DVKVTQSSRYLVKRTGEKVFLECVQDMDHENMFWYRQDPGLGLRLIYFSYDVKMKEKGDIPEGYSVSREKKERFSLILESASTNQTSMYLCASSFAPIPSLNSPLHFGNGTRLTVT.

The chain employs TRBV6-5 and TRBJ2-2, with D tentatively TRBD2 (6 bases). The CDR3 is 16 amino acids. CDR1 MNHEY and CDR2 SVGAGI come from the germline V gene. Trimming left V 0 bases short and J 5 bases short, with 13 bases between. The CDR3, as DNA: TGTGCCAGCAGTTACTCAACGGGAGCCGGTACCGGGGAGCTGTTTTTT. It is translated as CASSYSTGAGTGELFF.

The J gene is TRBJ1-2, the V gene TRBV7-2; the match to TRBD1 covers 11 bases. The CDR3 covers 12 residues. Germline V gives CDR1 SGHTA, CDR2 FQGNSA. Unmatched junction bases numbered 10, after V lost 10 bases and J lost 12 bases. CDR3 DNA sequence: TGTGCCATAGGGGGACAGGGGGAATTAGACACCTTC. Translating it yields CAIGGQGELDTF.

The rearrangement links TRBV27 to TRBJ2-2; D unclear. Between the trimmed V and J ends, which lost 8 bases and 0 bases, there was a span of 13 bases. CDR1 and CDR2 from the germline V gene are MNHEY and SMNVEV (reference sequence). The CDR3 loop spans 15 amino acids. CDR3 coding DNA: TGTGCCAGCGGACCCGTATCGGCGAACACCGGGGAGCTGTTTTTT. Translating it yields CASGPVSANTGELFF.

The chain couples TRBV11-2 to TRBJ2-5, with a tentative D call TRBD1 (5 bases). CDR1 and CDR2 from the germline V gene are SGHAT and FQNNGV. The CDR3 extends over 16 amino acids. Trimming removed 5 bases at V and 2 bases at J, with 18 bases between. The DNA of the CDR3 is TGTGCCAGCAGCAACCGGGTTAGGGGTCGACAAGAGACCCAGTACTTC. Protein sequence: CASSNRVRGRQETQYF. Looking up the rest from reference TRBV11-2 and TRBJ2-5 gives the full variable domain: EAGVAQSPRYKIIEKRQSVAFWCNPISGHATLYWYQQILGQGPKLLIQFQNNGVVDDSQLPKDRFSAERLKGVDSTLKIQPAKLEDSAVYLCASSNRVRGRQETQYFGPGTRLLVL.

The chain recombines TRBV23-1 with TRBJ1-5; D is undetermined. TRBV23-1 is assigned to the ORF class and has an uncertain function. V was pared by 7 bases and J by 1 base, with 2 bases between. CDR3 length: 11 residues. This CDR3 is CASNSNQPQHF. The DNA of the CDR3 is TGCGCCAGCAACAGCAATCAGCCCCAGCATTTT.

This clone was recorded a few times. CDR3 in DNA: TGCGCCAGCAGCTTGCCCGGGGGGGCTCGCACAGATACGCAGTATTTT. Amino acids: CASSLPGGARTDTQYF. The chain recombines TRBV5-1 with TRBJ2-3; 8 nucleotides agree with TRBD2. CDR1 and CDR2 from the germline V gene are SGHRS and YFSETQ. CDR3 length equals 16 residues. V shed 1 base and J 1 base; nucleotides not matched to a gene: 5.

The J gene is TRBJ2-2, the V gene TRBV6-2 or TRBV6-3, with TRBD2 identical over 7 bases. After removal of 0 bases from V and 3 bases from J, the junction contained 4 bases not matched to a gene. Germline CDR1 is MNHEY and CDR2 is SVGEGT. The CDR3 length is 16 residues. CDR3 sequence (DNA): TGTGCCAGCAGTTACTCGCCGACTAGCTACACCGGGGAGCTGTTTTTT. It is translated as CASSYSPTSYTGELFF.

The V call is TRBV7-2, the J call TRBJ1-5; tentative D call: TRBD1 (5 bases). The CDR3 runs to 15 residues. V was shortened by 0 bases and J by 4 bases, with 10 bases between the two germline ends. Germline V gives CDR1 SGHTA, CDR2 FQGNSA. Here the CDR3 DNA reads TGTGCCAGCAGCTTAGCCGGGGGGGGAAATCAGCCCCAGCATTTT. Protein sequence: CASSLAGGGNQPQHF.

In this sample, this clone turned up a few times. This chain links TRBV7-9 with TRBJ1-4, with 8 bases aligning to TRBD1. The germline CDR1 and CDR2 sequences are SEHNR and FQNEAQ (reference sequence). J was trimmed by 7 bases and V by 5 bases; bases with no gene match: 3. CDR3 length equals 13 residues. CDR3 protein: CASSRGTGEKLFF. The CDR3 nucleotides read TGTGCCAGCAGCCGGGGGACAGGTGAAAAACTGTTTTTT.

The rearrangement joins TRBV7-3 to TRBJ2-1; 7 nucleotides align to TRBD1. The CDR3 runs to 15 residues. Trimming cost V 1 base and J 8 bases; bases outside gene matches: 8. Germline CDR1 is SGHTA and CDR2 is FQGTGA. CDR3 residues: CASSLRDSRLDEQFF. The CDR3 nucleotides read TGTGCCAGCAGCTTAAGGGACAGTCGGTTGGATGAGCAGTTCTTC.

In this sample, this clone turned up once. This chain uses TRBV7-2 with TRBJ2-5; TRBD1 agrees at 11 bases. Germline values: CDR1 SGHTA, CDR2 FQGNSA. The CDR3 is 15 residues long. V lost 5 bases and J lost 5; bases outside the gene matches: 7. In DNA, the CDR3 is TGTGCCAGCAGCGCGAACGGGGACAGGGGGGAGACCCAGTACTTC. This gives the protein CASSANGDRGETQYF.

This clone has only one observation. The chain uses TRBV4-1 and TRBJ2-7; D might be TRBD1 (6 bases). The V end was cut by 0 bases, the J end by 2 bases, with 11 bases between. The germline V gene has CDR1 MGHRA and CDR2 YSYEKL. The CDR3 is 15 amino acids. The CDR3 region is CASSQETDSPYEQYF. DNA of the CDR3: TGCGCCAGCAGCCAAGAAACGGACAGTCCCTACGAGCAGTACTTC.

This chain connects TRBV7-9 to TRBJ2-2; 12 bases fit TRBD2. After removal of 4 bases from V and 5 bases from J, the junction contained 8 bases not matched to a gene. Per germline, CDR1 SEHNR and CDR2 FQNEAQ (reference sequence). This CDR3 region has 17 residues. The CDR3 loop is CASSSSTSGSMTGELFF. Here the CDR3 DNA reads TGTGCCAGCAGCTCGTCGACTAGCGGGAGTATGACCGGGGAGCTGTTTTTT.

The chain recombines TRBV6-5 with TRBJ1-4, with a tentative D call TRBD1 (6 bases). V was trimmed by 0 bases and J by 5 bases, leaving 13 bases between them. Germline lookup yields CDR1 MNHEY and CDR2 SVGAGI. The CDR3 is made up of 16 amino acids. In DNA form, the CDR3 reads TGTGCCAGCAGTTACTCTTTTGGACAGCAGAATGAAAAACTGTTTTTT. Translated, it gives CASSYSFGQQNEKLFF.

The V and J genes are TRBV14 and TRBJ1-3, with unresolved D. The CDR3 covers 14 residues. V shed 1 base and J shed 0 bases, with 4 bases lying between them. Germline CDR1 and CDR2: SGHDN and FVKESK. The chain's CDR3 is CASSQAYSGNTIYF. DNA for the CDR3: TGTGCCAGCAGCCAAGCGTACTCTGGAAACACCATATATTTT.

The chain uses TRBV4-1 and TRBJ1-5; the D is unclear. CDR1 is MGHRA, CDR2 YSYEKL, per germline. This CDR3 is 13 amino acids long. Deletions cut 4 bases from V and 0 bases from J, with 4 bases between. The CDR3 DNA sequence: TGCGCCAGCAGCCTATTTAGCAATCAGCCCCAGCATTTT. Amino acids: CASSLFSNQPQHF.

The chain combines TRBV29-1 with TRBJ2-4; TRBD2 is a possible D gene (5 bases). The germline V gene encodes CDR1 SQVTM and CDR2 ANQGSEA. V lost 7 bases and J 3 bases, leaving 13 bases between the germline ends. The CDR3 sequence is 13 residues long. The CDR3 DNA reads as TGCAGCGCCGGGGAATCGGTCAAAAACATTCAGTACTTC. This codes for CSAGESVKNIQYF.

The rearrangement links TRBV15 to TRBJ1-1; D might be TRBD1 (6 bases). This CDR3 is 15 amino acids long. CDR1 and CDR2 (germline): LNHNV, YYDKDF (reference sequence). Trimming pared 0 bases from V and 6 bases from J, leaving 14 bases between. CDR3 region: CATSRDTGSRPEAFF. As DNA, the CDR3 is TGTGCCACCAGCAGAGATACAGGGTCGAGGCCTGAAGCTTTCTTT.

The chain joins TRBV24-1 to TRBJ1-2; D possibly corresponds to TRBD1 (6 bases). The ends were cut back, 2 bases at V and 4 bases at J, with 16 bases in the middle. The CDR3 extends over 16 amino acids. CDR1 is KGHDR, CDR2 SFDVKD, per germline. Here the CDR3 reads CATSDSQPGHRYGYTF. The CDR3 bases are TGTGCCACCAGTGATTCCCAGCCGGGACACCGCTATGGCTACACCTTC.

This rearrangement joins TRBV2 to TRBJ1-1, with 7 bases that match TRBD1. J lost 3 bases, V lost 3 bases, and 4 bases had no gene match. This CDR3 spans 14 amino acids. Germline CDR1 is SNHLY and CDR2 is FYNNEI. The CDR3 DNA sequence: TGTGCCAGCAGTGACAGGGGGGAGGACACTGAAGCTTTCTTT. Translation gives CASSDRGEDTEAFF.

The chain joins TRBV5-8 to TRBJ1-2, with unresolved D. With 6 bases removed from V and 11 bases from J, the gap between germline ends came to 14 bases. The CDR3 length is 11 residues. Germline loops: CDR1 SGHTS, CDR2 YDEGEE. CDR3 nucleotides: TGTGCCAGCACCTCGGCAAGTCTATACACCTTC. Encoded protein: CASTSASLYTF. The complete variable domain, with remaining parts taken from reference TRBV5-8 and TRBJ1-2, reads EAGVTQSPTHLIKTRGQQATLRCSPISGHTSVYWYQQALGLGLQFLLWYDEGEERNRGNFPPRFSGRQFPNYSSELNVNALELEDSALYLCASTSASLYTFGSGTRLTVV.

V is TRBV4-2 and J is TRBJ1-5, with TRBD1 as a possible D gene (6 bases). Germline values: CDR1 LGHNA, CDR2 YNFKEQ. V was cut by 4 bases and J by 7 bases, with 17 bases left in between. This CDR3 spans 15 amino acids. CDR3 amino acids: CASSPRKSQGQPQHF. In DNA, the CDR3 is TGTGCCAGCAGCCCAAGGAAGTCACAGGGCCAGCCCCAGCATTTT.